Listed below are T cell receptor beta chains from one sample, sequenced in a study of long-term antiretroviral therapy in people with HIV. The table came from immunoSEQ multiplex PCR; TCRdb's copy has only in-frame clones and leaves some out. The repertoire holds tens of thousands of clones, with over 75% as singletons. The specimen was unsorted PBMCs, collected 1.1 years before starting antiretroviral therapy. Receptors originate from a woman in her twenties or thirties with HIV. The CDR3 runs from the conserved cysteine through the conserved F or W.

TRBJ1-4	TRBV5-4	CASSLDGRGREKLFF
TRBJ1-2	TRBV9	CASEEGGYTF
TRBJ1-1	TRBV6-4	CASSPGRRGNTEAFF
TRBJ2-1	TRBV29-1	CSAGLAGGLDEQFF
TRBJ2-1	TRBV5-1	CASSLEASSYNEQFF
TRBJ1-5	TRBV28	CASSLGNQPQHF
TRBJ2-5	TRBV5-6	CASSSTGGSADETQYF
TRBJ1-5	TRBV5-6	CASSRRSGGNQPQHF
TRBJ1-3	TRBV6-1	CASSEDQRGAFYSGNTIYF
TRBJ2-2	TRBV15	CATEGGGNTGELFF
TRBJ1-1	TRBV9	CASSDDTYTEAFF
TRBJ2-6	TRBV27	CASSGGGTSGANVLTF
TRBJ2-7	TRBV2	CASSERGGSGGFTYEQYF
TRBJ2-5	TRBV27	CATRDREQETQYF
TRBJ2-2	TRBV11-3	CASRGQADTGELFF